These T cell receptor beta chains were read from a single sample in a study of shared clonotypes between healthy human individuals. Measured with immunoSEQ multiplex PCR; TCRdb has only the in-frame clones, and not every one. The sample contains about 1.5 million clones, around 98% of which appear only once. Sequenced sample: naive CD4+ T cells sorted from blood. Source of these receptors: a man aged 25-40 years in good health. The CDR3 runs from the conserved cysteine through the conserved F or W. The D gene is left open where the match is weak. The size entry is marked missing in some rows and otherwise reads once, few, many or a size class.

v_call	j_call	clone_size	d_call	cdr3_nt	cdr3_aa
TRBV4-3	TRBJ2-1	.	TRBD2	TGCGCCAGCAACCGGGACCGTCGGGGAGGGGAGCAGTTCTTC	CASNRDRRGGEQFF
TRBV6-5	TRBJ2-7	.	.	TGTGCCAGCAGTTACGATTCGGGGGCGTTTAACTACGAGCAGTACTTC	CASSYDSGAFNYEQYF
TRBV18	TRBJ2-3	.	.	TGTGCCAGCTCACCTACTCGGGAGATCCCCAACACACCAGATACGCAGTATTTT	CASSPTREIPNTPDTQYF
TRBV10-2	TRBJ2-3	.	.	TGCGCCAGCAAGCAGTTGGCAGATACGCAGTATTTT	CASKQLADTQYF
TRBV2	TRBJ2-7	.	.	TGTGCCAGCAGTGAAGCGGACCCAGGGTGGTACGAGCAGTACTTC	CASSEADPGWYEQYF
TRBV25-1	TRBJ2-3	.	.	TGTGCCAGCAGGGGATCTAGCACAGATACGCAGTATTTT	CASRGSSTDTQYF
TRBV20-1	TRBJ2-7	.	.	TGCAGTGCTAGTGGGCCTTACGAGCAGTACTTC	CSASGPYEQYF
TRBV28	TRBJ2-5	.	TRBD1	TGTGCCAGCAGGGGACAGAGGCAAGAGACCCAGTACTTC	CASRGQRQETQYF
TRBV7-3	TRBJ2-3	.	.	TGTGCCAGCCGTAGCGGTAGCACAGATACGCAGTATTTT	CASRSGSTDTQYF
TRBV14	TRBJ1-1	.	.	TGTGCCAGCAGCCTGGGGACGGCGATGAACACTGAAGCTTTCTTT	CASSLGTAMNTEAFF
TRBV21-1	TRBJ2-7	.	.	TGTGCCAGCAGCATAGCGGGAGACCCTAGGTACGAGCAGTACTTC	CASSIAGDPRYEQYF
TRBV27	TRBJ2-7	.	TRBD1	TGTGCCAGCAGTTTATCGAGGGGGCTCGAGCAGTACTTC	CASSLSRGLEQYF
TRBV5-1	TRBJ2-5	.	.	TGCGCCAGCAGGAGGAGCGGCTCACAAGAGACCCAGTACTTC	CASRRSGSQETQYF
TRBV7-3	TRBJ2-1	.	TRBD2	TGTGCCAGCAGCTCTTTAGGTAGCGGGAGGTATGAGCAGTTCTTC	CASSSLGSGRYEQFF
TRBV18	TRBJ2-2	.	.	TGTGCCAGCTCACCACTAGCGGATACGAACACCGGGGAGCTGTTTTTT	CASSPLADTNTGELFF
TRBV6-5	TRBJ2-6	.	.	TGTGCCAGCAGTGAAGGCCCTGGGGCCAACGTCCTGACTTTC	CASSEGPGANVLTF
TRBV19	TRBJ2-3	.	TRBD1	TGTGCCAGTAGTCCCATCGGGACAGGGAGCCCAGATACGCAGTATTTT	CASSPIGTGSPDTQYF
TRBV9	TRBJ2-3	.	TRBD2	TGTGCCAGCAGCGTAGGTAGCGGGACCTACACAGATACGCAGTATTTT	CASSVGSGTYTDTQYF
TRBV7-9	TRBJ2-3	.	.	TGTGCCAGCAGTCGTAACAGGGATGGCACAGATACGCAGTATTTT	CASSRNRDGTDTQYF
TRBV30	TRBJ2-7	once	.	TGTGCCTGGAGTGCTGGTTGGGAGCAGTACTTC	CAWSAGWEQYF
TRBV5-4	TRBJ1-3	.	TRBD1	TGTGCCAGCAGCTTGTTGGGACAGGGGACTGGAAACACCATATATTTT	CASSLLGQGTGNTIYF
TRBV5-4	TRBJ2-7	.	.	TGTGCCAGCAGCTTACAGGACTCCTACGAGCAGTACTTC	CASSLQDSYEQYF
TRBV15	TRBJ2-1	.	TRBD2	TGTGCCACCAGCAGAGATCTCGCGGGAGGGCATGAGCAGTTCTTC	CATSRDLAGGHEQFF
TRBV10-3	TRBJ2-7	.	TRBD2	TGTGCCATCAGTGAACAGACTAGCGGGAAGTTGTATGAGCAGTACTTC	CAISEQTSGKLYEQYF
TRBV19	TRBJ2-5	.	.	TGTGCCAGTAGTATAGTTGGCAGGGGAGAGACCCAGTACTTC	CASSIVGRGETQYF
TRBV2	TRBJ2-3	.	TRBD2	TGTGCCAGCAGTGAGTTGGCGGGGGGCACAGATACGCAGTATTTT	CASSELAGGTDTQYF
TRBV6-5	TRBJ2-1	.	TRBD2	TGTGCCAGCAGTTCCACTAGCGGACGGAAGATTCGGGAGCAGTTCTTC	CASSSTSGRKIREQFF
TRBV30	TRBJ2-1	.	.	TGTGCCTGGAGTTACGACAGTTACAATGAGCAGTTCTTC	CAWSYDSYNEQFF
TRBV4-1	TRBJ2-7	.	TRBD2	TGCGCCAGCAGCCGGGGACTAGCGGGAGGGCGCTACGAGCAGTACTTC	CASSRGLAGGRYEQYF
TRBV18	TRBJ2-3	.	.	TGTGCCAGCTCACCAGGGGGCGCGGATACGCAGTATTTT	CASSPGGADTQYF
TRBV7-8	TRBJ1-5	.	.	TGTGCCAGCAGCTTAGGCAGGGGCCCTAATCAGCCCCAGCATTTT	CASSLGRGPNQPQHF
TRBV19	TRBJ2-1	once	.	TGTGCCAGTAGTATATTCCAGGGCACCATCTCCTACAATGAGCAGTTCTTC	CASSIFQGTISYNEQFF
TRBV7-2	TRBJ2-3	once	TRBD2	TGTGCCAGCAGCTTAGAGACCCTGGGTAGCGGGAGGAGAGATACGCAGTATTTT	CASSLETLGSGRRDTQYF
TRBV19	TRBJ2-5	.	.	TGTGCCAGTAGTATCTGGGGCCGCAAAGAGACCCAGTACTTC	CASSIWGRKETQYF
TRBV28	TRBJ2-7	.	.	TGTGCCAGCAGTTTAGGGCCGGGACCGATTACTCTAGACGAGCAGTACTTC	CASSLGPGPITLDEQYF
TRBV28	TRBJ2-2	.	.	TGTGCCAGCATACGACAGATGAACACCGGGGAGCTGTTTTTT	CASIRQMNTGELFF
TRBV5-5	TRBJ2-7	.	.	TGTGCCAGCAGCGTACCGGGATCCTACGAGCAGTACTTC	CASSVPGSYEQYF
TRBV11-1	TRBJ2-7	.	TRBD1	TGTGCCAGCAGCTCCTCGGACAGGGGTACCTACGAGCAGTACTTC	CASSSSDRGTYEQYF
TRBV28	TRBJ2-3	.	.	TGTGCCAGCAGTTCCACAGGGCTTTCCTACACAGATACGCAGTATTTT	CASSSTGLSYTDTQYF
TRBV28	TRBJ1-5	.	TRBD1	TGTGCCAGCCACGGGGACAGGGGCAATCAGCCCCAGCATTTT	CASHGDRGNQPQHF